The rows below give T cell receptor beta chains drawn from one sample of a study of cytomegalovirus exposure and HLA in healthy donors. Generated by immunoSEQ multiplex PCR, the TCRdb table keeps only in-frame clones and is missing some. The sample contains some 120,000 clones, just under 75% of which appear only once. Sequencing used PBMCs. The origin of the receptors is a human donor in good health. Both conserved end residues are part of each CDR3. The D gene is left open where the match is weak. A clone size is listed for some rows: how often the clone was seen (once, few, many), or a class if it is expanded.

clone_size: NA
j_call: TRBJ1-3
d_call: NA
v_call: TRBV29-1
cdr3_aa: CSVGRWGLWTSGNTIYF
cdr3_nt: TGCAGCGTTGGGCGGTGGGGCCTTTGGACCTCTGGAAACACCATATATTTT

clone_size: NA
j_call: TRBJ1-3
d_call: TRBD1
v_call: TRBV11-2
cdr3_aa: CASSQTGGSFTIYF
cdr3_nt: TGTGCCAGCAGCCAGACAGGGGGCTCTTTCACCATATATTTT

clone_size: NA
j_call: TRBJ1-1
d_call: NA
v_call: TRBV5-1
cdr3_aa: CASSLFRANTEAFF
cdr3_nt: TGCGCCAGCAGCTTGTTTCGCGCAAACACTGAAGCTTTCTTT

clone_size: once
j_call: TRBJ2-7
d_call: NA
v_call: TRBV19
cdr3_aa: CASSKARQNYEQYF
cdr3_nt: TGTGCCAGTAGCAAAGCAAGACAGAACTACGAGCAGTACTTC

clone_size: few
j_call: TRBJ2-1
d_call: TRBD2
v_call: TRBV6-6
cdr3_aa: CAIQAAGVRYNEQFF
cdr3_nt: TGTGCCATCCAGGCCGCGGGGGTTCGTTACAATGAGCAGTTCTTC

clone_size: NA
j_call: TRBJ2-5
d_call: TRBD2
v_call: TRBV6-6
cdr3_aa: CASSYSGTSGQETQYF
cdr3_nt: TGTGCCAGCAGTTACTCCGGGACTAGCGGACAAGAGACCCAGTACTTC

clone_size: NA
j_call: TRBJ1-4
d_call: TRBD1
v_call: TRBV6-5
cdr3_aa: CASSYGDRDGKLFF
cdr3_nt: TGTGCCAGCAGTTACGGGGACAGGGATGGAAAACTGTTTTTT

clone_size: NA
j_call: TRBJ1-5
d_call: NA
v_call: TRBV6-1
cdr3_aa: CASSIQVVNQPQHF
cdr3_nt: TGTGCCAGCAGTATACAGGTGGTCAATCAGCCCCAGCATTTT

clone_size: few
j_call: TRBJ1-2
d_call: NA
v_call: TRBV11-2
cdr3_aa: CASSLGNIFGGGYTF
cdr3_nt: TGTGCCAGCAGCTTAGGAAACATCTTTGGGGGGGGCTACACCTTC

clone_size: few
j_call: TRBJ2-7
d_call: TRBD1
v_call: TRBV28
cdr3_aa: CASRLQGRLYEQYF
cdr3_nt: TGTGCCAGCAGATTACAGGGGCGCCTATACGAGCAGTACTTC

clone_size: NA
j_call: TRBJ1-4
d_call: NA
v_call: TRBV9
cdr3_aa: CASSVARTQGTNEKLFF
cdr3_nt: TGTGCCAGCAGCGTAGCCCGCACCCAGGGAACTAATGAAAAACTGTTTTTT

clone_size: NA
j_call: TRBJ2-3
d_call: NA
v_call: TRBV30
cdr3_aa: CAWGRRDSSTDTQYF
cdr3_nt: TGTGCCTGGGGCCGGCGGGACAGTAGCACAGATACGCAGTATTTT

clone_size: NA
j_call: TRBJ2-7
d_call: TRBD1
v_call: TRBV7-2
cdr3_aa: CASSSRGQRSSYEQYF
cdr3_nt: TGTGCCAGCAGCTCCCGGGGACAGAGGTCCTCCTACGAGCAGTACTTC

clone_size: NA
j_call: TRBJ2-7
d_call: TRBD1
v_call: TRBV6-5
cdr3_aa: CASSYSGQGSSGEQYF
cdr3_nt: TGTGCCAGCAGTTACTCGGGACAGGGGAGCTCAGGGGAGCAGTACTTC

clone_size: NA
j_call: TRBJ2-2
d_call: TRBD1
v_call: TRBV30
cdr3_aa: CAWRAGQVTGELFF
cdr3_nt: TGTGCCTGGAGGGCGGGACAGGTGACCGGGGAGCTGTTTTTT

clone_size: NA
j_call: TRBJ1-2
d_call: TRBD1
v_call: TRBV6-5
cdr3_aa: CASSSKDRGLNYGYTF
cdr3_nt: TGTGCCAGCAGTTCCAAGGACAGGGGGTTAAACTATGGCTACACCTTC

clone_size: NA
j_call: TRBJ2-3
d_call: TRBD2
v_call: TRBV5-6
cdr3_aa: CASSLRLAVTDTQYF
cdr3_nt: TGTGCCAGCAGCTTGAGACTAGCGGTCACAGATACGCAGTATTTT

clone_size: NA
j_call: TRBJ2-1
d_call: TRBD1
v_call: TRBV5-5
cdr3_aa: CASSRDSPAYNEQFF
cdr3_nt: TGTGCCAGCAGCAGGGACAGTCCCGCTTACAATGAGCAGTTCTTC

clone_size: NA
j_call: TRBJ2-5
d_call: NA
v_call: TRBV30
cdr3_aa: CAWSGGRRETQYF
cdr3_nt: TGTGCCTGGAGCGGGGGGCGGCGAGAGACCCAGTACTTC

clone_size: NA
j_call: TRBJ2-7
d_call: TRBD1
v_call: TRBV28
cdr3_aa: CASSKLGQGGSYEQYF
cdr3_nt: TGTGCCAGCAGTAAGCTGGGACAGGGGGGCTCCTACGAGCAGTACTTC

clone_size: NA
j_call: TRBJ2-5
d_call: NA
v_call: TRBV2
cdr3_aa: CASSESRRAETQYF
cdr3_nt: TGTGCCAGCAGTGAGAGTCGGAGGGCAGAGACCCAGTACTTC

clone_size: once
j_call: TRBJ2-7
d_call: NA
v_call: TRBV27
cdr3_aa: CASSPSRLTLAGYEQYF
cdr3_nt: TGTGCCAGCAGTCCATCCCGGCTGACTCTGGCGGGCTACGAGCAGTACTTC

clone_size: NA
j_call: TRBJ2-3
d_call: TRBD1
v_call: TRBV5-1
cdr3_aa: CASSFPRGLITDTQYF
cdr3_nt: TGCGCCAGCAGCTTCCCTAGGGGGCTGATCACAGATACGCAGTATTTT

clone_size: NA
j_call: TRBJ1-1
d_call: NA
v_call: TRBV7-3
cdr3_aa: CASSPTLDSEAFF
cdr3_nt: TGTGCCAGCAGCCCAACCCTGGACAGTGAAGCTTTCTTT

clone_size: NA
j_call: TRBJ1-1
d_call: NA
v_call: TRBV5-4
cdr3_aa: CASSFSQAGWTEAFF
cdr3_nt: TGTGCCAGCAGCTTTTCACAGGCAGGGTGGACTGAAGCTTTCTTT

clone_size: NA
j_call: TRBJ2-1
d_call: TRBD2
v_call: TRBV5-1
cdr3_aa: CASSLDLAVDEQFF
cdr3_nt: TGCGCCAGCAGCTTGGACCTAGCGGTCGATGAGCAGTTCTTC

clone_size: few
j_call: TRBJ2-1
d_call: NA
v_call: TRBV5-1
cdr3_aa: CASSLVGGAYNEQFF
cdr3_nt: TGCGCCAGCAGCTTGGTGGGGGGAGCCTACAATGAGCAGTTCTTC

clone_size: NA
j_call: TRBJ2-5
d_call: NA
v_call: TRBV11-1
cdr3_aa: CASSPIAPVEGTETQYF
cdr3_nt: TGTGCCAGCAGCCCAATAGCCCCCGTCGAAGGGACTGAGACCCAGTACTTC

clone_size: NA
j_call: TRBJ2-1
d_call: NA
v_call: TRBV11-3
cdr3_aa: CASSFSTAVNEQFF
cdr3_nt: TGTGCCAGCAGCTTCTCTACAGCCGTCAATGAGCAGTTCTTC

clone_size: few
j_call: TRBJ1-6
d_call: NA
v_call: TRBV30
cdr3_aa: CAWSVPGQGSPLHF
cdr3_nt: TGTGCCTGGAGTGTCCCGGGACAAGGTTCACCCCTCCACTTT

clone_size: NA
j_call: TRBJ2-7
d_call: NA
v_call: TRBV6-5
cdr3_aa: CASSYGQGGYEQYF
cdr3_nt: TGTGCCAGCAGTTACGGGCAGGGGGGCTACGAGCAGTACTTC

clone_size: NA
j_call: TRBJ2-5
d_call: NA
v_call: TRBV19
cdr3_aa: CASGRLGEGETQYF
cdr3_nt: TGTGCCAGTGGGCGGCTAGGAGAGGGCGAGACCCAGTACTTC

clone_size: NA
j_call: TRBJ2-5
d_call: TRBD1
v_call: TRBV19
cdr3_aa: CASTPRGGQWETQYF
cdr3_nt: TGTGCCAGTACCCCAAGAGGGGGCCAGTGGGAGACCCAGTACTTC

clone_size: NA
j_call: TRBJ1-1
d_call: NA
v_call: TRBV4-3
cdr3_aa: CASSQEGLGLGAEAFF
cdr3_nt: TGCGCCAGCAGCCAAGAGGGGCTGGGACTGGGAGCTGAAGCTTTCTTT

clone_size: NA
j_call: TRBJ1-1
d_call: TRBD1
v_call: TRBV9
cdr3_aa: CASSVANRGLGEAFF
cdr3_nt: TGTGCCAGCAGCGTAGCGAACAGGGGGTTGGGTGAAGCTTTCTTT

clone_size: NA
j_call: TRBJ1-1
d_call: NA
v_call: TRBV27
cdr3_aa: CASSLTRGLKVTEAFF
cdr3_nt: TGTGCCAGCAGTTTAACTCGGGGGTTGAAGGTCACTGAAGCTTTCTTT

clone_size: few
j_call: TRBJ1-3
d_call: NA
v_call: TRBV2
cdr3_aa: CAGLGEGTGNTIYF
cdr3_nt: TGTGCCGGCCTTGGGGAGGGAACTGGAAACACCATATATTTT

clone_size: once
j_call: TRBJ1-2
d_call: NA
v_call: TRBV5-1
cdr3_aa: CASSPARVDYGYTF
cdr3_nt: TGCGCCAGCTCGCCAGCGAGGGTGGACTATGGCTACACCTTC

clone_size: NA
j_call: TRBJ2-6
d_call: TRBD1
v_call: TRBV5-1
cdr3_aa: CASSLDGTGGPPSGANVLTF
cdr3_nt: TGCGCCAGCAGCTTGGACGGGACAGGGGGCCCACCCTCCGGGGCCAACGTCCTGACTTTC

clone_size: NA
j_call: TRBJ2-3
d_call: NA
v_call: TRBV4-3
cdr3_aa: CASSPGIIDTQYF
cdr3_nt: TGCGCCAGCAGCCCCGGTATTATAGATACGCAGTATTTT

clone_size: NA
j_call: TRBJ2-5
d_call: TRBD2
v_call: TRBV27
cdr3_aa: CASSTRTSGRYETQYF
cdr3_nt: TGTGCCAGCAGTACCCGGACTAGCGGGAGGTACGAGACCCAGTACTTC

clone_size: NA
j_call: TRBJ1-4
d_call: NA
v_call: TRBV30
cdr3_aa: CAWSAGDEKLFF
cdr3_nt: TGTGCCTGGAGTGCAGGGGATGAAAAACTGTTTTTT

clone_size: NA
j_call: TRBJ2-5
d_call: NA
v_call: TRBV7-6
cdr3_aa: CASSGGARGQETQYF
cdr3_nt: TGTGCCAGCAGCGGGGGAGCGCGGGGCCAAGAGACCCAGTACTTC